This record covers a single T cell receptor (beta chain). The antigen is undetermined. The CDR3 spans 13 residues. Germline V gene data show CDR1 as SNHLY and CDR2 as FYNNEI. The V end lost 2 bases, the J end lost 5 bases, and 9 bases lay between the germline ends. This entry is derived from a study of blood T cells in healthy people across ages. General observations from the study: It was held that diversity estimates obtained from one million T cells represented underestimates.

Using a J-beta primer mix together with a sample-barcoded 5' primer, a second PCR was run for roughly 6 to 12 cycles. TCRdb reprocessed the 5' RACE reads via MiXCR and lists one record per CDR3 protein. The repertoire holds over a million distinct CDR3 sequences, with roughly a quarter as singletons. Separately, the same data were catalogued under a study of T cells of mothers and their children.

The V and J genes are TRBV2 and TRBJ2-5; no clear D. The TCR sequence derives from a girl aged 2-10 years in good health. The sample comprised blood. The CDR3 region is CASSETVGETQYF. In DNA, the CDR3 is TGTGCCAGCAGTGAAACCGTCGGGGAGACCCAGTACTTC.